This is a list of T cell receptor beta chains from one sample in a study of blood T cell repertoires in COVID-19. Sequencing used immunoSEQ multiplex PCR; TCRdb keeps in-frame clones, though not all of them. The table includes 200,000 to 250,000 clones, roughly 84% detected once. The sample comprised PBMCs or T cells enriched from blood (not recorded which). These receptor sequences come from a woman aged 40 to 50 who had recovered from COVID-19. Each CDR3 is given with its conserved first and last residue. D genes are given only for firm matches. The size entry is marked missing in some rows and otherwise reads once, few, many or a size class.

cdr3_aa: CASSWGDGWNQPQHF
cdr3_nt: TGTGCCAGCAGTTGGGGGGACGGGTGGAATCAGCCCCAGCATTTT
j_call: TRBJ1-5
clone_size: .
v_call: TRBV6-2/TRBV6-3
d_call: .

cdr3_aa: CATSRSRTGAEETQYF
cdr3_nt: TGTGCCACCAGCAGATCCCGGACAGGGGCAGAGGAGACCCAGTACTTC
j_call: TRBJ2-5
clone_size: .
v_call: TRBV15
d_call: TRBD1

cdr3_aa: CASSSPPRVREHTIYF
cdr3_nt: TGTGCCAGCAGCTCCCCCCCCCGCGTCAGGGAACACACCATATATTTT
j_call: TRBJ1-3
clone_size: .
v_call: TRBV11-2
d_call: .

cdr3_aa: CASSPGTGGIWVEKLFF
cdr3_nt: TGTGCCAGCAGTCCAGGGACAGGGGGCATTTGGGTTGAAAAACTGTTTTTT
j_call: TRBJ1-4
clone_size: once
v_call: TRBV4-2
d_call: TRBD1

cdr3_aa: CASSLSYPLNEKLFF
cdr3_nt: TGTGCCAGCAGTTTATCGTATCCCCTTAATGAAAAACTGTTTTTT
j_call: TRBJ1-4
clone_size: once
v_call: TRBV27
d_call: .

cdr3_aa: CASSLRLAGDNEQFF
cdr3_nt: TGTGCCAGCAGCTTAAGACTAGCGGGAGACAATGAGCAGTTCTTC
j_call: TRBJ2-1
clone_size: .
v_call: TRBV11-2
d_call: TRBD2

cdr3_aa: CASSSTSDFPGQAETQYF
cdr3_nt: TGCGCCAGCAGCTCAACGAGTGATTTTCCGGGACAGGCGGAGACCCAGTACTTC
j_call: TRBJ2-5
clone_size: .
v_call: TRBV5-1
d_call: TRBD1

cdr3_aa: CATTKSGTYNEQFF
cdr3_nt: TGTGCCACGACCAAAAGCGGAACCTACAATGAGCAGTTCTTC
j_call: TRBJ2-1
clone_size: .
v_call: TRBV19
d_call: .

cdr3_aa: CSVGHRGRWAGELFF
cdr3_nt: TGCAGCGTTGGGCACAGGGGGCGATGGGCCGGGGAGCTGTTTTTT
j_call: TRBJ2-2
clone_size: .
v_call: TRBV29-1
d_call: TRBD1

cdr3_aa: CASSGGVKKLFF
cdr3_nt: TGTGCCAGTTCCGGAGGGGTCAAAAAACTGTTTTTT
j_call: TRBJ1-4
clone_size: .
v_call: TRBV28
d_call: .

cdr3_aa: CASSHFRGQGGRDTEAFF
cdr3_nt: TGTGCCAGCAGCCATTTTAGGGGACAGGGGGGCAGGGACACTGAAGCTTTCTTT
j_call: TRBJ1-1
clone_size: .
v_call: TRBV14
d_call: TRBD1

cdr3_aa: CASSLDRAETQYF
cdr3_nt: TGTGCCAGCAGCTTGGACAGGGCCGAGACCCAGTACTTC
j_call: TRBJ2-5
clone_size: .
v_call: TRBV11-2
d_call: TRBD1

cdr3_aa: CASSNYRDRDQPQHF
cdr3_nt: TGTGCCAGCAGCAATTACCGGGACAGGGATCAGCCCCAGCATTTT
j_call: TRBJ1-5
clone_size: .
v_call: TRBV5-6
d_call: TRBD1

cdr3_aa: CASSSGTAQETQYF
cdr3_nt: TGTGCCAGCAGCTCCGGGACAGCACAAGAGACCCAGTACTTC
j_call: TRBJ2-5
clone_size: once
v_call: TRBV7-9
d_call: TRBD1

cdr3_aa: CASSYFTVYTDTQYF
cdr3_nt: TGTGCCAGCAGTTACTTTACGGTTTACACAGATACGCAGTATTTT
j_call: TRBJ2-3
clone_size: once
v_call: TRBV6-2/TRBV6-3
d_call: .

cdr3_aa: CASRVDRSADTQYF
cdr3_nt: TGTGCCAGCAGAGTGGACAGGAGCGCAGATACGCAGTATTTT
j_call: TRBJ2-3
clone_size: .
v_call: TRBV2
d_call: TRBD1

cdr3_aa: CASSLLTGVGTIYF
cdr3_nt: TGTGCCAGCAGCCTACTTACAGGGGTAGGCACCATATATTTT
j_call: TRBJ1-3
clone_size: .
v_call: TRBV7-2
d_call: TRBD1

cdr3_aa: CASSSRLRDTQYF
cdr3_nt: TGTGCCAGCAGTTCGCGTTTACGAGATACGCAGTATTTT
j_call: TRBJ2-3
clone_size: .
v_call: TRBV27
d_call: .

cdr3_aa: CASSDSRRPSEAFF
cdr3_nt: TGTGCCAGCAGTGACTCCCGGAGGCCTAGTGAAGCTTTCTTT
j_call: TRBJ1-1
clone_size: .
v_call: TRBV6-4
d_call: .

cdr3_aa: CASSQDAVAGGPISEQYF
cdr3_nt: TGCGCCAGCAGCCAAGATGCGGTAGCGGGAGGGCCTATATCCGAGCAGTACTTC
j_call: TRBJ2-7
clone_size: .
v_call: TRBV4-1
d_call: TRBD2

cdr3_aa: CASSLEQGPEAFF
cdr3_nt: TGCGCCAGCAGCTTGGAACAGGGTCCTGAAGCTTTCTTT
j_call: TRBJ1-1
clone_size: few
v_call: TRBV5-1
d_call: .

cdr3_aa: CASSSTVLGNTGELFF
cdr3_nt: TGTGCCAGCAGCTCCACAGTCCTGGGGAACACCGGGGAGCTGTTTTTT
j_call: TRBJ2-2
clone_size: .
v_call: TRBV11-3
d_call: .

cdr3_aa: CASSSDRGGYGEQYF
cdr3_nt: TGTGCCAGCAGCTCGGACAGGGGGGGGTATGGCGAGCAGTACTTC
j_call: TRBJ2-7
clone_size: .
v_call: TRBV5-4
d_call: TRBD1

cdr3_aa: CASRRRGAHYEQYF
cdr3_nt: TGTGCCAGCCGCCGCAGAGGCGCTCACTACGAGCAGTACTTC
j_call: TRBJ2-7
clone_size: .
v_call: TRBV6-5
d_call: .

cdr3_aa: CASSRPGTSGNTGELFF
cdr3_nt: TGTGCCAGCAGCCGGCCCGGGACTAGCGGGAACACCGGGGAGCTGTTTTTT
j_call: TRBJ2-2
clone_size: few
v_call: TRBV7-2
d_call: TRBD2

cdr3_aa: CASAQGVGETQYF
cdr3_nt: TGTGCCAGCGCACAGGGGGTCGGAGAGACCCAGTACTTC
j_call: TRBJ2-5
clone_size: .
v_call: TRBV28
d_call: TRBD1

cdr3_aa: CASSEKGLVGYNEQFF
cdr3_nt: TGTGCCAGCAGTGAAAAGGGACTAGTGGGCTACAATGAGCAGTTCTTC
j_call: TRBJ2-1
clone_size: .
v_call: TRBV6-1
d_call: TRBD2

cdr3_aa: CASSIGGDGGYGYTF
cdr3_nt: TGTGCCAGTAGTATCGGAGGGGACGGAGGCTATGGCTACACCTTC
j_call: TRBJ1-2
clone_size: once
v_call: TRBV19
d_call: .

cdr3_aa: CASSLGLAGTAQFF
cdr3_nt: TGCGCCAGCAGCTTGGGGCTAGCGGGCACAGCGCAGTTCTTC
j_call: TRBJ2-1
clone_size: .
v_call: TRBV5-1
d_call: TRBD2

cdr3_aa: CASNRGLEETQYF
cdr3_nt: TGTGCCAGCAACAGGGGGCTTGAAGAGACCCAGTACTTC
j_call: TRBJ2-5
clone_size: .
v_call: TRBV28
d_call: TRBD1

cdr3_aa: CASSLSRGSDTQYF
cdr3_nt: TGTGCCAGCAGTTTATCTCGGGGGTCAGATACGCAGTATTTT
j_call: TRBJ2-3
clone_size: .
v_call: TRBV27
d_call: .

cdr3_aa: CASSLDILAPADEQYF
cdr3_nt: TGCGCCAGCAGCTTGGATATACTAGCACCGGCCGACGAGCAGTACTTC
j_call: TRBJ2-7
clone_size: .
v_call: TRBV5-1
d_call: .

cdr3_aa: CASSILYGELFF
cdr3_nt: TGTGCCAGTAGTATTTTATACGGGGAGCTGTTTTTT
j_call: TRBJ2-2
clone_size: few
v_call: TRBV19
d_call: .

cdr3_aa: CASSLVARGHSYEQYF
cdr3_nt: TGTGCCAGCAGCTTAGTTGCCAGGGGGCACTCCTACGAGCAGTACTTC
j_call: TRBJ2-7
clone_size: .
v_call: TRBV7-9
d_call: TRBD1

cdr3_aa: CAWVLSTEAFF
cdr3_nt: TGTGCCTGGGTCCTGAGCACTGAAGCTTTCTTT
j_call: TRBJ1-1
clone_size: .
v_call: TRBV30
d_call: .

cdr3_aa: CASTERAYNTEAFF
cdr3_nt: TGTGCCAGCACTGAGAGGGCATATAACACTGAAGCTTTCTTT
j_call: TRBJ1-1
clone_size: .
v_call: TRBV28
d_call: .

cdr3_aa: CASSFDYPGVNEQFF
cdr3_nt: TGTGCCAGCAGCTTCGACTATCCGGGGGTCAATGAGCAGTTCTTC
j_call: TRBJ2-1
clone_size: .
v_call: TRBV7-2
d_call: .

cdr3_aa: CSVSRNEQFF
cdr3_nt: TGCAGCGTGTCCCGCAATGAGCAGTTCTTC
j_call: TRBJ2-1
clone_size: once
v_call: TRBV29-1
d_call: .

cdr3_aa: CASSWGQMNTEAFF
cdr3_nt: TGCGCCAGCAGCTGGGGACAAATGAACACTGAAGCTTTCTTT
j_call: TRBJ1-1
clone_size: .
v_call: TRBV5-1
d_call: .

cdr3_aa: CASSVGGTEAFF
cdr3_nt: TGTGCCAGTAGTGTTGGCGGAACTGAAGCTTTCTTT
j_call: TRBJ1-1
clone_size: .
v_call: TRBV19
d_call: .

cdr3_aa: CASSVRRGNQPQHF
cdr3_nt: TGTGCCAGCAGCGTCCGGCGGGGCAATCAGCCCCAGCATTTT
j_call: TRBJ1-5
clone_size: many
v_call: TRBV27
d_call: .

cdr3_aa: CASSPKQGGGGNEQFF
cdr3_nt: TGCGCCAGCAGCCCCAAGCAAGGCGGAGGCGGCAATGAGCAGTTCTTC
j_call: TRBJ2-1
clone_size: .
v_call: TRBV5-1
d_call: .

cdr3_aa: CAWSGGQINEQFF
cdr3_nt: TGTGCCTGGAGTGGCGGACAGATCAATGAGCAGTTCTTC
j_call: TRBJ2-1
clone_size: .
v_call: TRBV30
d_call: .

cdr3_aa: CASNRDRGRETQYF
cdr3_nt: TGTGCCAGCAACCGGGACAGGGGGCGGGAGACCCAGTACTTC
j_call: TRBJ2-5
clone_size: .
v_call: TRBV5-4
d_call: TRBD1

cdr3_aa: CASSIGQGVYEQYF
cdr3_nt: TGTGCCAGTAGTATAGGGCAGGGGGTCTACGAGCAGTACTTC
j_call: TRBJ2-7
clone_size: .
v_call: TRBV19
d_call: TRBD1

cdr3_aa: CSVRTGRGQPQHF
cdr3_nt: TGCAGCGTGCGGACAGGCCGAGGTCAGCCCCAGCATTTT
j_call: TRBJ1-5
clone_size: .
v_call: TRBV29-1
d_call: TRBD1

cdr3_aa: CASSSTGSQGYPGELFF
cdr3_nt: TGTGCCAGCAGTTCCACAGGTTCGCAGGGTTACCCCGGGGAGCTGTTTTTT
j_call: TRBJ2-2
clone_size: .
v_call: TRBV28
d_call: .

cdr3_aa: CASSPLWRGRTGELFF
cdr3_nt: TGTGCCAGCAGCCCCCTGTGGAGGGGACGGACCGGGGAGCTGTTTTTT
j_call: TRBJ2-2
clone_size: .
v_call: TRBV7-9
d_call: .

cdr3_aa: CASSDRITYEQYF
cdr3_nt: TGTGCCAGCAGCGACAGAATTACCTACGAGCAGTACTTC
j_call: TRBJ2-7
clone_size: once
v_call: TRBV3-1/TRBV3-2
d_call: .

cdr3_aa: CASSFVNTGELFF
cdr3_nt: TGTGCCAGCAGCTTCGTAAACACCGGGGAGCTGTTTTTT
j_call: TRBJ2-2
clone_size: .
v_call: TRBV6-5
d_call: .

cdr3_aa: CASTLGGTQYF
cdr3_nt: TGCGCCAGCACCCTGGGAGGTACGCAGTATTTT
j_call: TRBJ2-3
clone_size: .
v_call: TRBV5-1
d_call: .

cdr3_aa: CAWEGNTEAFF
cdr3_nt: TGTGCCTGGGAGGGAAACACTGAAGCTTTCTTT
j_call: TRBJ1-1
clone_size: .
v_call: TRBV30
d_call: .

cdr3_aa: CASRGGSGEQFF
cdr3_nt: TGTGCCAGCCGCGGCGGGAGTGGTGAGCAGTTCTTC
j_call: TRBJ2-1
clone_size: .
v_call: TRBV9
d_call: TRBD2

cdr3_aa: CASSRPERGNTIYF
cdr3_nt: TGTGCCAGCAGCCGACCCGAGCGGGGAAACACCATATATTTT
j_call: TRBJ1-3
clone_size: .
v_call: TRBV5-4
d_call: .

cdr3_aa: CASSPPSRAGNTIYF
cdr3_nt: TGTGCCAGCTCACCACCAAGCAGGGCTGGAAACACCATATATTTT
j_call: TRBJ1-3
clone_size: .
v_call: TRBV18
d_call: .

cdr3_aa: CSVGVDRGYNYGYTF
cdr3_nt: TGCAGCGTTGGAGTCGACAGGGGCTATAACTATGGCTACACCTTC
j_call: TRBJ1-2
clone_size: .
v_call: TRBV29-1
d_call: TRBD1

cdr3_aa: CASSPDGGSRNEQFF
cdr3_nt: TGTGCCAGTAGTCCCGACGGCGGGAGTAGGAATGAGCAGTTCTTC
j_call: TRBJ2-1
clone_size: few
v_call: TRBV19
d_call: TRBD2

cdr3_aa: CATSDLTSSGSQTQYF
cdr3_nt: TGTGCCACCAGTGATTTGACGTCTAGCGGGAGTCAGACCCAGTACTTC
j_call: TRBJ2-5
clone_size: .
v_call: TRBV24-1
d_call: TRBD2

cdr3_aa: CASSAHIAGVSPFF
cdr3_nt: TGTGCCAGCAGTGCGCATATAGCGGGAGTGTCTCCGTTCTTC
j_call: TRBJ2-1
clone_size: once
v_call: TRBV27
d_call: TRBD2